The subject of this entry is one TCR beta chain. Treatment in this sample: randomized to nivolumab then ipilimumab (arm A) or the reverse (arm B). DNA-damaging chemotherapy had not been given to any patient beforehand. Live CD3+CD8+ CD19− CD56− cells were sorted from PBMCs. CDR1 is SGDLS, CDR2 YYNGEE, per germline. This CDR3 region has 15 residues. J was trimmed by 3 bases and V by 0 bases; bases with no gene match: 5. The sample belongs to a study of sequential checkpoint blockade in melanoma. Study overall: Randomization was 1:1 between first-line nivolumab→ipilimumab and ipilimumab→nivolumab. After both sequences, patients received maintenance nivolumab.

Sequenced by immunoSEQ multiplex PCR; TCRdb stores in-frame clones only, minus some. The sample has roughly 18,000 clones, under 75% seen once. This TCR derives from a human donor with melanoma. J is TRBJ2-7 and V is TRBV9; 8 bases fit TRBD2. The starting material was CD8+ T cells sorted from blood (inferred from file names), obtained from a patient given nivolumab and ipilimumab in sequence. CDR3 loop: CASSVGSGRGYEQYF. The CDR3 DNA follows: TGTGCCAGCAGCGTAGGGAGCGGGAGAGGCTACGAGCAGTACTTC.